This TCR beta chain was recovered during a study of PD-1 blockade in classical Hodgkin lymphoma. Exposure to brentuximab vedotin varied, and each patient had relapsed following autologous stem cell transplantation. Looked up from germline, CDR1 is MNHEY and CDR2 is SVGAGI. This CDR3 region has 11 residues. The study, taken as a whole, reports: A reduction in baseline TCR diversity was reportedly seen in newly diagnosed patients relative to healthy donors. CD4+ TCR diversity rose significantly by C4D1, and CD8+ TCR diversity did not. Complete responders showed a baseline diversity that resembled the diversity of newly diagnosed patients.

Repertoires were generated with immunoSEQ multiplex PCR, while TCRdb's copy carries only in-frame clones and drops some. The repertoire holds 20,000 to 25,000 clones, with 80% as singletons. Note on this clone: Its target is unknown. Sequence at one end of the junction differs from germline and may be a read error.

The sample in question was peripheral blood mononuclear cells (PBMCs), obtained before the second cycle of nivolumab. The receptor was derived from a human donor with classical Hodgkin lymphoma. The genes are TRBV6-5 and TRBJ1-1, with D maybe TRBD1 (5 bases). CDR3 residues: CVVAKGKKAFF. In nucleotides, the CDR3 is TGCGTCGTAGCCAAGGGGAAAAAGGCTTTCTTT.